This TCR beta chain was captured in a study of T cells in Graves' hyperthyroidism and ophthalmopathy. Overall study findings and caveats: A 13 V-J model separated ophthalmopathy from stable hyperthyroidism.

Turning to this clonotype: Its antigen remains unidentified.

The investigators amplified TCR beta CDR3 regions from RNA transcripts. TCR CDR3 regions were first amplified by RT-PCR with HTBI primers. TCRdb re-derived calls from the multiplex PCR reads in MiXCR, one entry per CDR3 protein. The sample holds 550,000 to 800,000 distinct CDR3 sequences, roughly 17% seen once. The germline V gene has CDR1 MNHEY and CDR2 SMNVEV (reference sequence). The V and J ends lost 7 bases and 4 bases respectively, with 13 bases between them. The CDR3 consists of 14 residues. Uncontrolled infection, other autoimmune disease, pregnancy and lactation each barred patients from inclusion. The diagnoses drew upon clinical symptoms, serum thyroxine and TRAb, thyroid ultrasound and orbital computed tomography.

Sequencing used blood. The receptor's source is a man in his fifties with Graves' hyperthyroidism. The chain employs TRBV27 and TRBJ1-4; TRBD1 might be the D (6 bases). Written as DNA, the CDR3 is TGTGCCAGCAACCTCCGGGACAATAATGAAAAACTGTTTTTT. Encoded protein: CASNLRDNNEKLFF.